The 32 T cell receptor beta chains below all came from one sample that was sequenced in a study of PD-L1 blockade in urothelial cancer. Method: immunoSEQ multiplex PCR; TCRdb's copy keeps in-frame clones and lacks some. The table has roughly 87,000 clones, more than 70% seen once. Stated time point: pretreatment peripheral blood. Source: PBMCs, taken around atezolizumab (anti-PD-L1) treatment. These receptors originate from a woman at least 80 years old with urothelial cancer.

The CDR3 sequence: CASSVRGLAGDGQYF. In DNA, the CDR3 is TGTGCCAGCAGCGTTAGGGGACTAGCGGGAGACGGGCAGTACTTC. The V and J genes are TRBV7-2 and TRBJ2-7; TRBD2 matches 14 bases. V trimming: 5 bases; J trimming: 9 bases; junction bases outside the gene matches: 9. This CDR3 region has 15 residues. The germline V gene encodes CDR1 SGHTA and CDR2 FQGNSA.

The chain couples TRBV5-1 to TRBJ2-2; TRBD1 might be the D (6 bases). V lost 4 bases and J lost 1, with 8 bases in between. The V gene's germline CDR1 is SGHRS and CDR2 YFSETQ. The CDR3 spans 14 residues. In nucleotides, the CDR3 is TGCGCCAGCAGCACGGGACAGAACACCGGGGAGCTGTTTTTT. Its protein product is CASSTGQNTGELFF.

The chain couples TRBV18 to TRBJ2-2, with 7 bases identical to TRBD1. The CDR3 runs 16 residues. Trimming removed 2 bases from V and 0 bases from J; junction bases left unmatched: 3. Germline V gene sequence: CDR1 KGHSH, CDR2 LQKENI. Here the CDR3 reads CASSPGQGANTGELFF. The CDR3 DNA reads as TGTGCCAGCTCACCAGGGCAGGGGGCGAACACCGGGGAGCTGTTTTTT. Based on the CDR3 plus reference TRBV18 and TRBJ2-2, the full variable domain is NAGVMQNPRHLVRRRGQEARLRCSPMKGHSHVYWYRQLPEEGLKFMVYLQKENIIDESGMPKERFSAEFPKEGPSILRIQQVVRGDSAAYFCASSPGQGANTGELFFGEGSRLTVL.

The J gene is TRBJ2-3, the V gene TRBV5-1; 10 bases are a match to TRBD2. Germline CDR1 reads SGHRS; CDR2 reads YFSETQ. V dropped 4 bases and J dropped 1; count of bases not matched to a gene: 6. The length of the CDR3 is 16 residues. CDR3 in amino acids: CASSRYGTSGTDTQYF. CDR3 in DNA: TGCGCCAGCAGCCGATATGGGACTAGCGGCACAGATACGCAGTATTTT.

V usage is TRBV7-6 and J usage is TRBJ1-4; D call uncertain. V was trimmed by 5 bases and J by 7 bases, leaving 14 bases between them. The CDR3 is 14 residues long. Germline CDR1 reads SGHVS; CDR2 reads FNYEAQ. CDR3 in amino acids: CASSRDGEGEKLFF. The CDR3 bases are TGTGCCAGCAGCCGAGACGGGGAAGGTGAAAAACTGTTTTTT. The full variable domain, its missing parts supplied by reference TRBV7-6 and TRBJ1-4, is GAGVSQSPRYKVTKRGQDVALRCDPISGHVSLYWYRQALGQGPEFLTYFNYEAQQDKSGLPNDRFSAERPEGSISTLTIQRTEQRDSAMYRCASSRDGEGEKLFFGSGTQLSVL.

The chain links TRBV18 to TRBJ2-1, with TRBD2 identical over 7 bases. The germline CDR1 and CDR2 sequences are KGHSH and LQKENI. This CDR3 is 13 amino acids long. V trimming: 2 bases; J trimming: 10 bases; junction bases outside the gene matches: 5. CDR3 nucleotides: TGTGCCAGCTCACCAGAAAGCGGGAAGGAGCAGTTCTTC. Translation: CASSPESGKEQFF.

The genes are TRBV7-9 and TRBJ2-1; possible D gene TRBD2, 5 bases. The CDR3 has 14 residues. CDR1 SEHNR and CDR2 FQNEAQ come from the germline V gene (reference sequence). Trimming removed 5 bases from V and 0 bases from J, with 8 bases in between. DNA for the CDR3: TGTGCCAGCAGCCTGGCGGGCTCCTACAATGAGCAGTTCTTC. Translating it yields CASSLAGSYNEQFF. Combining the CDR3 with reference TRBV7-9 and TRBJ2-1 gives the whole variable domain DTGVSQNPRHKITKRGQNVTFRCDPISEHNRLYWYRQTLGQGPEFLTYFQNEAQLEKSRLLSDRFSAERPKGSFSTLEIQRTEQGDSAMYLCASSLAGSYNEQFFGPGTRLTVL.

This clone is a singleton in its sample. This chain uses TRBV28 with TRBJ2-2, with TRBD1 as a possible D gene (5 bases). V was cut by 5 bases and J by 5 bases, with 9 bases left in between. CDR1 and CDR2 from the germline V gene are MDHEN and SYDVKM. This CDR3 has 13 amino acids. CDR3 residues: CASSIGVTGELFF. DNA of the CDR3: TGTGCCAGCAGTATAGGGGTAACCGGGGAGCTGTTTTTT.

The chain couples TRBV18 to TRBJ1-1; D might be TRBD1 (5 bases). Germline values: CDR1 KGHSH, CDR2 LQKENI. V was pared by 10 bases and J by 3 bases, with 15 bases between. The CDR3 length is 13 residues. CDR3 in DNA: TGTGCCACCAAGGAAATCAGGGACACTGAAGCTTTCTTT. Protein product: CATKEIRDTEAFF.

The chain carries TRBV6-1 and TRBJ2-4; TRBD1 might be the D (5 bases). CDR3 length: 13 amino acids. V lost 0 bases and J 13 bases, leaving 13 bases between the germline ends. Germline V gene lookup returns CDR1 MNHNS and CDR2 SASEGT. In nucleotides, the CDR3 is TGTGCCAGCAGTGAAGCGGGCAGGGTAAAACAGTACTTC. Residues: CASSEAGRVKQYF.

The chain is built from TRBV29-1 and TRBJ2-7; 8 bases agree with TRBD1. This CDR3 comprises 14 residues. Germline CDR1 SQVTM, CDR2 ANQGSEA. Unmatched junction bases numbered 13, after V lost 4 bases and J lost 8 bases. The CDR3 here is CSVGVADRVEKQYF. CDR3 coding DNA: TGCAGCGTTGGGGTAGCGGACAGGGTAGAAAAGCAGTACTTC.

Here the CDR3 reads CASRMGTSASSYNEQFF. The CDR3 DNA reads TGTGCCAGCAGGATGGGGACTAGCGCGAGCTCCTACAATGAGCAGTTCTTC. V usage is TRBV25-1 and J usage is TRBJ2-1; 10 bases line up with TRBD2. Germline CDR1 reads MGHDK; CDR2 reads SYGVNS. The CDR3 has 17 amino acids. J gave up 0 bases and V 6 bases, and 8 bases lay outside the gene matches. Using reference TRBV25-1 and TRBJ2-1 for the parts outside the CDR3, the full variable domain is EADIYQTPRYLVIGTGKKITLECSQTMGHDKMYWYQQDPGMELHLIHYSYGVNSTEKGDLSSESTVSRIRTEHFPLTLESARPSHTSQYLCASRMGTSASSYNEQFFGPGTRLTVL.

V and J are TRBV9 and TRBJ1-1; possibly TRBD1 for D (5 bases). The CDR3 has 14 residues. Germline V gene sequence: CDR1 SGDLS, CDR2 YYNGEE. The ends were cut back, 0 bases at V and 4 bases at J, with 10 bases in the middle. CDR3 sequence: CASSVVGVGTEAFF. In DNA, the CDR3 is TGTGCCAGCAGCGTAGTAGGGGTGGGCACTGAAGCTTTCTTT. Variable domain in full (rest from reference TRBV9 and TRBJ1-1): DSGVTQTPKHLITATGQRVTLRCSPRSGDLSVYWYQQSLDQGLQFLIQYYNGEERAKGNILERFSAQQFPDLHSELNLSSLELGDSALYFCASSVVGVGTEAFFGQGTRLTVV.

The J gene is TRBJ1-5, the V gene TRBV2; 7 bases match TRBD1. The CDR3 is 13 amino acids. CDR1 is SNHLY, CDR2 FYNNEI, per germline. J lost 7 bases, V lost 7 bases, and 7 bases had no gene match. The CDR3 bases are TGTGCCAGCAATGCAGGGGGAGGACAGCCCCAGCATTTT. This encodes CASNAGGGQPQHF.

The chain carries TRBV2 and TRBJ2-2; a weak D match, TRBD2 (5 bases). CDR3 length equals 12 residues. Germline V gene sequence: CDR1 SNHLY, CDR2 FYNNEI. V was clipped by 6 bases and J by 4 bases, with 6 bases between them. The CDR3, as DNA: TGTGCCAGCAGAGAGGGCACCGGGGAGCTGTTTTTT. Encoded protein: CASREGTGELFF.

V gene TRBV27 combines with J gene TRBJ1-5, with unresolved D. The CDR3 length is 15 residues. V was cut by 2 bases and J by 3 bases, with 11 bases left in between. Per germline, CDR1 MNHEY and CDR2 SMNVEV (reference sequence). CDR3 amino acids: CASSLSNSYNQPQHF. The DNA of the CDR3 is TGTGCCAGCAGTTTAAGTAACAGTTACAATCAGCCCCAGCATTTT.

This clone was detected once. This chain joins TRBV15 and TRBJ2-6; the match to TRBD2 covers 9 bases. The J segment lost 1 base and the V segment lost 5 bases, leaving 15 bases of the junction unmatched. This CDR3 has 20 residues. Germline lookup yields CDR1 LNHNV and CDR2 YYDKDF (reference sequence). The CDR3 loop is CATSSRGGLAPASGANVLTF. DNA for the CDR3: TGTGCCACCAGCTCACGGGGCGGACTAGCGCCTGCTTCTGGGGCCAACGTCCTGACTTTC.

This chain uses TRBV5-1 with TRBJ1-1, with D perhaps TRBD1 (6 bases). Germline loops: CDR1 SGHRS, CDR2 YFSETQ. This CDR3 has 14 residues. V dropped 4 bases and J dropped 1 base, with 11 bases sitting between them. CDR3 amino acids: CASSPGHKNTEAFF. The CDR3 nucleotides read TGCGCCAGCAGCCCGGGACACAAGAACACTGAAGCTTTCTTT. The full variable domain, with the rest looked up from reference TRBV5-1 and TRBJ1-1, is KAGVTQTPRYLIKTRGQQVTLSCSPISGHRSVSWYQQTPGQGLQFLFEYFSETQRNKGNFPGRFSGRQFSNSRSEMNVSTLELGDSALYLCASSPGHKNTEAFFGQGTRLTVV.

The V gene is TRBV11-2, the J gene TRBJ2-2, with 10 bases matching TRBD2. CDR1 SGHAT and CDR2 FQNNGV come from the germline V gene. The CDR3 runs to 16 residues. After removal of 4 bases from V and 7 bases from J, the junction contained 9 bases not matched to a gene. CDR3 amino acids: CASSYRTSGDSGELFF. The CDR3 DNA reads as TGTGCCAGCAGCTACCGGACTAGCGGTGACAGCGGGGAGCTGTTTTTT.

The chain uses TRBV9 and TRBJ1-1; a possible D gene is TRBD1 (5 bases). The CDR3 loop spans 14 amino acids. Trimming removed 4 bases at V and 8 bases at J, with 18 bases between. CDR1 and CDR2 (germline): SGDLS, YYNGEE. The CDR3 is CASSPRDSLAEAFF. Here the CDR3 DNA reads TGTGCCAGCAGCCCCCGGGACTCATTGGCAGAAGCTTTCTTT.

The sample holds one count of this clone. This chain connects TRBV6-1 to TRBJ1-3, with D possibly being TRBD1 (5 bases). The ends were cut back, 2 bases at V and 3 bases at J, with 14 bases in the middle. There are 16 residues in the CDR3. The germline CDR1 and CDR2 sequences are MNHNS and SASEGT. CDR3 sequence reads: CASSESVGGGGNTIYF. The CDR3 nucleotides are TGTGCCAGCAGTGAATCGGTCGGGGGTGGTGGAAACACCATATATTTT.

The gene calls are TRBV7-8 and TRBJ2-7; tentatively, D is TRBD1 (6 bases). Germline CDR1 is SGHVS and CDR2 is FQNEAQ. V lost 3 bases, J lost 2 bases, and 11 bases lay in between. This CDR3 region has 14 residues. The CDR3 reads CASSFDRTAYEQYF. The CDR3 DNA is TGTGCCAGCAGCTTCGACCGGACAGCCTACGAGCAGTACTTC. Filled out from reference TRBV7-8 and TRBJ2-7, the complete variable domain reads GAGVSQSPRYKVAKRGQDVALRCDPISGHVSLFWYQQALGQGPEFLTYFQNEAQLDKSGLPSDRFFAERPEGSVSTLKIQRTQQEDSAVYLCASSFDRTAYEQYFGPGTRLTVT.

This sequence joins TRBV7-2 and TRBJ1-5, with 7 bases lining up with TRBD1. In germline, CDR1 is SGHTA, CDR2 FQGNSA. The length of the CDR3 is 18 residues. V was pared by 3 bases and J by 1 base, with 12 bases of the junction left unmatched. The CDR3 loop is CASSFRPGGELSNQPQHF. The DNA for the CDR3 is TGTGCCAGCAGCTTTCGTCCAGGGGGAGAATTAAGCAATCAGCCCCAGCATTTT.

J is TRBJ2-1 and V is TRBV10-1; 13 positions match TRBD2. V trimming: 3 bases; J trimming: 0 bases; junction bases outside the gene matches: 8. This CDR3 region has 19 residues. The V gene's germline CDR1 is WNHNN and CDR2 SYGVQD (reference sequence). This chain's CDR3 is CASSEGTSGDTSSYNEQFF. The DNA of the CDR3 is TGCGCCAGCAGTGAAGGGACTAGCGGGGATACCAGCTCCTACAATGAGCAGTTCTTC.

This chain joins TRBV5-6 and TRBJ1-2; possibly TRBD1 for D (6 bases). CDR1 SGHDT and CDR2 YYEEEE come from the germline V gene. This CDR3 region has 17 residues. Trimming removed 4 bases at V and 2 bases at J, with 21 bases between. The CDR3 reads CASSEDSSSRLNYGYTF. CDR3 DNA sequence: TGTGCCAGCAGCGAGGACAGTTCATCTAGGCTGAACTATGGCTACACCTTC.

The CDR3 loop is CASSPRVAGTAYNEQFF. The CDR3 nucleotides read TGTGCCAGCTCACCCAGGGTAGCGGGAACCGCCTACAATGAGCAGTTCTTC. The chain carries TRBV18 and TRBJ2-1; 8 bases fit TRBD2. V lost 3 bases and J lost 2; bases outside the gene matches: 9. There are 17 residues in the CDR3. The germline V gene has CDR1 KGHSH and CDR2 LQKENI.

Note on this clone: The junction departs from germline at one end; a sequencing error may be responsible. The chain couples TRBV2 to TRBJ2-1; 9 nucleotides match TRBD2. Looked up from germline, CDR1 is SNHLY and CDR2 is FYNNEI. The CDR3 runs to 15 residues. The CDR3 protein is CASSSAGGSSNEQFF. The CDR3 DNA follows: TGTGCCAGCAGTTCAGCGGGAGGCTCCTCCAATGAGCAGTTCTTC.

V is TRBV5-1 and J is TRBJ1-2; D unresolved. With 2 bases removed from V and 1 base from J, the gap between germline ends came to 6 bases. The germline V gene encodes CDR1 SGHRS and CDR2 YFSETQ. This CDR3 region has 13 residues. The CDR3 spells CASSLENNYGYTF. The CDR3 DNA reads as TGCGCCAGCAGCTTAGAGAATAACTATGGCTACACCTTC.

This clone was observed once. The chain has TRBV28 and TRBJ1-1; D is undetermined. The CDR3 totals 15 residues. Germline CDR1 and CDR2: MDHEN and SYDVKM. Trimming cost V 5 bases and J 4 bases, with 17 bases left between them. CDR3 nucleotide sequence: TGTGCCAGCAGTACCTCAGGTTTTCTGATCACTGAAGCTTTCTTT. Translated: CASSTSGFLITEAFF.

This clone was found a few times. The rearrangement uses TRBV5-1 and TRBJ1-1; 10 nucleotides line up with TRBD1. The CDR3 is 14 residues long. The germline V gene has CDR1 SGHRS and CDR2 YFSETQ. The J segment lost 4 bases and the V segment lost 4 bases, leaving 4 bases of the junction unmatched. CDR3: CASSTGQGSTEAFF. CDR3 DNA sequence: TGCGCCAGCAGCACGGGACAGGGGAGCACTGAAGCTTTCTTT.

V usage is TRBV10-3 and J usage is TRBJ1-1; 7 positions match TRBD1. There are 13 residues in the CDR3. J lost 4 bases, V lost 6 bases, and 5 bases had no gene match. Germline values: CDR1 ENHRY, CDR2 SYGVKD. The CDR3 DNA reads as TGTGCCATCAGGTACCCAGGGGGCACTGAAGCTTTCTTT. It codes for CAIRYPGGTEAFF.

V gene TRBV2 combines with J gene TRBJ1-5; the D gene is possibly TRBD1 (6 bases). The CDR3 covers 15 residues. The V gene lost 1 base and the J gene lost 7 bases, with 14 bases spanning the gap. The germline CDR1 and CDR2 sequences are SNHLY and FYNNEI. Written as DNA, the CDR3 is TGTGCCAGCAGTGAAGGGGGGGGACAACTCCAGCCCCAGCATTTT. Protein product: CASSEGGGQLQPQHF. The whole variable domain, filled in from reference TRBV2 and TRBJ1-5, reads EPEVTQTPSHQVTQMGQEVILRCVPISNHLYFYWYRQILGQKVEFLVSFYNNEISEKSEIFDDQFSVERPDGSNFTLKIRSTKLEDSAMYFCASSEGGGQLQPQHFGDGTRLSIL.